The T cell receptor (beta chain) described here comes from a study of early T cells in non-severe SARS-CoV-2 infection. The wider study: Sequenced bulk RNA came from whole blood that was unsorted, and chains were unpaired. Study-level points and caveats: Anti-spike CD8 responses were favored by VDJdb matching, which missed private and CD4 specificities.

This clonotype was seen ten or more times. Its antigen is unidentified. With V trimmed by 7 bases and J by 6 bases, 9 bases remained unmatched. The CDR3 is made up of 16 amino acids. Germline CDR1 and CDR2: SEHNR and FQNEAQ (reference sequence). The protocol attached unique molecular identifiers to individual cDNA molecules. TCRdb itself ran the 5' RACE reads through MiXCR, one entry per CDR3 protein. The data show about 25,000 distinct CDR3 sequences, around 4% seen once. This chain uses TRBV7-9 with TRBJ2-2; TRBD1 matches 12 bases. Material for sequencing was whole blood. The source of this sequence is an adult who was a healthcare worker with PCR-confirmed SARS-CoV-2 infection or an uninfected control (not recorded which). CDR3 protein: CASTHSGTGGSGELFF. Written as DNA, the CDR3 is TGTGCCAGCACTCACTCCGGGACAGGGGGCTCCGGGGAGCTGTTTTTT.